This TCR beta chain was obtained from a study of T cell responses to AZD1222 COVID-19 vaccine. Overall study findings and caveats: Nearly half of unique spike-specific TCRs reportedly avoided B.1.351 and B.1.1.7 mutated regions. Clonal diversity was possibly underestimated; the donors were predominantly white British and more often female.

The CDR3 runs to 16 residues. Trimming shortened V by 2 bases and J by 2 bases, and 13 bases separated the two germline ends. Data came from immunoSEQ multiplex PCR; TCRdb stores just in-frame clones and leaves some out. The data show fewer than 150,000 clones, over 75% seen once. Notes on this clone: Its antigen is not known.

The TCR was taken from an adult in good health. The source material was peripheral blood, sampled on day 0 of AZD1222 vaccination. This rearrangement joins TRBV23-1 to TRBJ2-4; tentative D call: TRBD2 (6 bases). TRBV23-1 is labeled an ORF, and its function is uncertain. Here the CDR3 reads CASSQVGGIPKNIQYF. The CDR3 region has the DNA TGCGCCAGCAGTCAAGTCGGAGGGATTCCCAAAAACATTCAGTACTTC.